These 28 T cell receptor beta chains were all obtained from the same sample, sequenced in a study of T-cell memory formation after mild COVID-19. TCRdb reanalysed the 5' RACE reads using MiXCR and keeps one entry per CDR3 protein. The sample lists roughly 400,000 distinct CDR3 sequences, about a sixth occurring once. Sequencing used PBMCs or a T cell subset sorted from them (not recorded which). These receptors originate from a man between 18 and 29 years old who had mild COVID-19 (a few samples of this study predate the infection). Cell type and time point are not known.

This clonotype was counted many times. The J gene is TRBJ1-2, the V gene TRBV5-1; D unclear. The V gene lost 4 bases and the J gene lost 0 bases, with 7 bases spanning the gap. This CDR3 is 13 amino acids long. Germline V gene lookup returns CDR1 SGHRS and CDR2 YFSETQ. CDR3 amino acids: CASSPSANYGYTF. Written as DNA, the CDR3 is TGCGCCAGCAGCCCGTCCGCTAACTATGGCTACACCTTC. The full variable domain, in which reference TRBV5-1 and TRBJ1-2 provide the parts outside the CDR3, is KAGVTQTPRYLIKTRGQQVTLSCSPISGHRSVSWYQQTPGQGLQFLFEYFSETQRNKGNFPGRFSGRQFSNSRSEMNVSTLELGDSALYLCASSPSANYGYTFGSGTRLTVV.

This clonotype has a handful of counts. CDR3 region: CASSFDSLGEQYV. The CDR3 nucleotides are TGTGCCAGCAGCTTCGATAGCCTGGGGGAGCAGTACGTC. The chain combines TRBV7-9 with TRBJ2-7; D unresolved. This CDR3 has 13 residues. Germline values: CDR1 SEHNR, CDR2 FQNEAQ (reference sequence). Trimming removed 3 bases at V and 7 bases at J, with 13 bases between.

This clonotype showed up just a few times. The genes are TRBV28 and TRBJ1-4; possibly TRBD1 for D (5 bases). Trimming removed 10 bases from V and 6 bases from J, with 12 bases in between. The CDR3 sequence is 12 residues long. Germline loops: CDR1 MDHEN, CDR2 SYDVKM. The CDR3 bases are TGTGCCACCGCGCTGGGGGATGAAAAACTGTTTTTT. The encoded protein is CATALGDEKLFF.

The chain recombines TRBV7-2 with TRBJ1-1; D remains ambiguous. The germline V gene has CDR1 SGHTA and CDR2 FQGNSA. This CDR3 spans 12 amino acids. Deletions cut 2 bases from V and 10 bases from J, with 11 bases between. The DNA for the CDR3 is TGTGCCAGCAGCTTAAACCGGGCTGGAGCTTTCTTT. Its protein product is CASSLNRAGAFF.

This chain joins TRBV12-3 or TRBV12-4 and TRBJ2-1; 9 bases map to TRBD2. This CDR3 has 12 amino acids. The V gene end was trimmed by 6 bases and the J gene end by 10 bases; junction bases not matched to a gene: 4. The CDR3 DNA follows: TGTGCCAGCAGATTTAGCGGGGGAGAGCAGTTCTTC. It codes for CASRFSGGEQFF.

This rearrangement joins TRBV9 to TRBJ2-6; the D gene could be TRBD1 or TRBD2 (6 bases each). V lost 0 bases, J lost 2 bases, and 15 bases lay in between. CDR1 SGDLS and CDR2 YYNGEE come from the germline V gene. The CDR3 length is 18 residues. CDR3 in amino acids: CASSVDGGHSAGANVLTF. In DNA, the CDR3 is TGTGCCAGCAGCGTAGACGGGGGCCACTCGGCTGGGGCCAACGTCCTGACTTTC.

This clonotype came up a few times. The V gene is TRBV4-3, the J gene TRBJ2-1; the D gene could be TRBD1 or TRBD2 (5 bases each). The CDR3 runs 15 residues. Germline CDR1 and CDR2: LGHNA and YSLEER. V was clipped by 1 base and J by 7 bases, with 14 bases between them. The CDR3 coding sequence is TGCGCCAGCAGCCAAGTCGGGGCCCGTGAGAATGAGCAGTTCTTC. Its translation is CASSQVGARENEQFF.

The chain employs TRBV5-1 and TRBJ2-1; D unclear. Trimming stripped 2 bases from V and 2 bases from J, with 14 bases between. Germline lookup yields CDR1 SGHRS and CDR2 YFSETQ. This CDR3 is 16 amino acids long. Here the CDR3 reads CASSFIPGAAYNEQFF. CDR3 coding DNA: TGCGCCAGCAGCTTCATTCCAGGAGCTGCCTACAATGAGCAGTTCTTC.

J is TRBJ2-7 and V is TRBV5-6, with 7 bases aligning to TRBD1. CDR1 and CDR2 from the germline V gene are SGHDT and YYEEEE. V lost 4 bases, J lost 3 bases, and 10 bases stayed unmatched. This CDR3 is 15 amino acids long. The CDR3 region has the DNA TGTGCCAGCAGCGCCCCGGGGACAGCTTACTACGAGCAGTACTTC. It encodes CASSAPGTAYYEQYF.

This chain uses TRBV18 with TRBJ2-7; TRBD1 agrees at 7 bases. The CDR3 is 14 residues long. In germline, CDR1 is KGHSH, CDR2 LQKENI. With V trimmed by 5 bases and J by 4 bases, 8 bases remained unmatched. The CDR3: CASSSRQGEYEQYF. The CDR3 coding sequence is TGTGCCAGCTCATCCCGGCAGGGGGAGTACGAGCAGTACTTC.

As for this clonotype: This sequence may be a read error, since a much larger clone differs from it by one base. This sequence joins TRBV29-1 and TRBJ2-1; D is unresolved. CDR3 size: 12 residues. CDR1 and CDR2 (germline): SQVTM, ANQGSEA. The V end was cut by 1 base, the J end by 8 bases, with 9 bases between. The CDR3 sequence: CSVEGWGYEQFF. DNA for the CDR3: TGCAGCGTTGAAGGGTGGGGATATGAGCAGTTCTTC.

The DNA of the CDR3 is TGCGCCAGCAGCTTGGGGCTCTCCTACAATGAGCAGTTCTTC. Translation gives CASSLGLSYNEQFF. The rearrangement joins TRBV5-1 to TRBJ2-1; no firm D call. Germline CDR1 and CDR2: SGHRS and YFSETQ. CDR3 length equals 14 residues. V lost 0 bases and J lost 0, with 4 bases in between. Full variable domain (rest looked up from reference TRBV5-1 and TRBJ2-1): KAGVTQTPRYLIKTRGQQVTLSCSPISGHRSVSWYQQTPGQGLQFLFEYFSETQRNKGNFPGRFSGRQFSNSRSEMNVSTLELGDSALYLCASSLGLSYNEQFFGPGTRLTVL.

This chain joins TRBV5-1 and TRBJ2-2; D is undetermined. Trimming cost V 2 bases and J 6 bases, with 14 bases left between them. The CDR3 has 15 residues. From germline, CDR1 is SGHRS and CDR2 YFSETQ. The DNA of the CDR3 is TGCGCCAGCAGCTTAGTACGGCCGAGCGCCGGGGAGCTGTTTTTT. Translating it yields CASSLVRPSAGELFF.

This rearrangement joins TRBV6-2 or TRBV6-3 to TRBJ2-3; possibly TRBD2 for D (5 bases). Germline V gives CDR1 MNHEY, CDR2 SVGEGT. The CDR3 spans 15 residues. V dropped 4 bases and J dropped 5 bases, with 16 bases sitting between them. The CDR3 is CASSFLGRGEDTQYF. In DNA form, the CDR3 reads TGTGCCAGCAGTTTCTTAGGACGGGGTGAAGATACGCAGTATTTT.

This clonotype was seen a handful of times. The chain uses TRBV20-1 and TRBJ2-7, with D possibly being TRBD2 (5 bases). The V end was cut by 3 bases, the J end by 4 bases, with 7 bases between. Germline loops: CDR1 DFQATT, CDR2 SNEGSKA (reference sequence). CDR3 length equals 11 residues. The CDR3 DNA follows: TGCAGTGCTAGTGGAGGATACGAGCAGTACGTC. The encoded protein is CSASGGYEQYV.

This clonotype occurred a few times. The V and J genes are TRBV14 and TRBJ1-2; possibly TRBD1 for D (6 bases). The CDR3 extends over 15 amino acids. The ends were cut back, 0 bases at V and 5 bases at J, with 13 bases in the middle. The germline V gene encodes CDR1 SGHDN and CDR2 FVKESK. This chain's CDR3 is CASSQEGGGRYGYTF. The DNA of the CDR3 is TGTGCCAGCAGCCAAGAAGGGGGGGGTCGGTATGGCTACACCTTC.

This clonotype has just a few counts. This chain joins TRBV6-1 and TRBJ2-7; D unclear. The CDR3 loop spans 12 amino acids. V lost 1 base, J lost 9 bases, and 10 bases lay in between. Germline V CDR1 and CDR2: MNHNS, SASEGT. CDR3: CASSEGVPAQYF. The CDR3 DNA sequence: TGTGCCAGCAGTGAAGGGGTGCCGGCGCAGTACTTC.

This clonotype turned up a few times. This chain connects TRBV3-1 to TRBJ2-7, with D possibly matching TRBD2 (6 bases). The ends were cut back, 3 bases at V and 4 bases at J, with 10 bases in the middle. This CDR3 has 13 amino acids. Germline CDR1 is LGHDT and CDR2 is YNNKEL (reference sequence). The DNA of the CDR3 is TGTGCCAGCAGCCACGGCGGGGCATACGAGCAGTACTTC. Its protein product is CASSHGGAYEQYF.

This clonotype has just a few counts. The chain combines TRBV6-2 or TRBV6-3 with TRBJ2-3; D gene uncertain. The CDR3 sequence is 15 residues long. The V end was cut by 6 bases, the J end by 1 base, with 14 bases between. Germline CDR1 and CDR2: MNHEY and SVGEGT. CDR3 DNA sequence: TGTGCCAGCAGACCCCCCTTCGCGGGCACAGATACGCAGTATTTT. It codes for CASRPPFAGTDTQYF.

This chain connects TRBV29-1 to TRBJ2-2; 8 bases map to TRBD1. The V gene end was trimmed by 4 bases and the J gene end by 3 bases; junction bases not matched to a gene: 4. CDR1 and CDR2 (germline): SQVTM, ANQGSEA. This CDR3 is 14 amino acids long. The CDR3 loop reads CSVAVTGDTGELFF. DNA for the CDR3: TGCAGCGTTGCTGTGACAGGGGACACCGGGGAGCTGTTTTTT.

This clonotype was observed a handful of times. This CDR3 is CASSQDPGYYGYTF. The CDR3 region has the DNA TGCGCCAGCAGCCAAGACCCGGGTTACTATGGCTACACCTTC. The chain couples TRBV4-3 to TRBJ1-2; D is uncertain. CDR1 and CDR2 from the germline V gene are LGHNA and YSLEER. The CDR3 has 14 amino acids. V lost 0 bases, J lost 3 bases, and 8 bases lay in between.

This chain links TRBV20-1 with TRBJ2-5; tentatively, D is TRBD1 (5 bases). The CDR3 length is 12 residues. CDR1 and CDR2 from the germline V gene are DFQATT and SNEGSKA (reference sequence). V lost 4 bases, J lost 3 bases, and 9 bases lay in between. The CDR3 sequence is CSAMSREETQYF. The CDR3, as DNA: TGCAGTGCTATGTCCAGGGAAGAGACCCAGTACTTC.

This chain's CDR3 is CASTDGENTIYF. The CDR3 DNA sequence: TGTGCCAGCACCGACGGGGAGAACACCATATATTTT. The genes are TRBV9 and TRBJ1-3; no firm D call. CDR1 and CDR2 from the germline V gene are SGDLS and YYNGEE. V lost 6 bases and J 7 bases, leaving 11 bases between the germline ends. The CDR3 spans 12 residues.

This CDR3 is CASSPGTGFDGYTF. CDR3 sequence (DNA): TGTGCCAGCAGTCCCGGGACAGGGTTTGACGGCTACACCTTC. The V gene is TRBV25-1, the J gene TRBJ1-2, with TRBD1 matching over 9 bases. V lost 5 bases and J lost 8; bases outside the gene matches: 9. From germline, CDR1 is MGHDK and CDR2 SYGVNS. This CDR3 comprises 14 residues.

V gene TRBV12-3 or TRBV12-4 combines with J gene TRBJ2-5; a weak D match, TRBD2 (6 bases). V dropped 2 bases and J dropped 4 bases, with 14 bases sitting between them. The CDR3 runs 15 residues. The CDR3 DNA is TGTGCCAGCAGTTTAAGGGCGGGGCGGGGAGAGACCCAGTACTTC. This translates into CASSLRAGRGETQYF.

The chain carries TRBV7-8 and TRBJ2-5; the D is unclear. V shed 1 base and J shed 5 bases, with 17 bases lying between them. The CDR3 spans 16 residues. Germline loops: CDR1 SGHVS, CDR2 FQNEAQ. The CDR3 DNA reads as TGTGCCAGCAGCTTAGTTCGCTCTCCCCCGCCTGAGACCCAGTACTTC. Its protein product is CASSLVRSPPPETQYF.

This clonotype was seen only a few times. This chain links TRBV6-5 with TRBJ1-1; 8 nucleotides agree with TRBD1. The CDR3 extends over 16 amino acids. V dropped 4 bases and J dropped 0; count of bases not matched to a gene: 7. Germline V lookup: CDR1 MNHEY, CDR2 SVGAGI. CDR3 in amino acids: CASSSGRTGLNTEAFF. CDR3 sequence (DNA): TGTGCCAGCAGTTCGGGGCGGACAGGGCTGAACACTGAAGCTTTCTTT.

V usage is TRBV9 and J usage is TRBJ2-1; D is possibly TRBD1 (6 bases). Trimming removed 3 bases from V and 4 bases from J, with 17 bases in between. The CDR3 is 16 residues long. Germline values: CDR1 SGDLS, CDR2 YYNGEE. CDR3 in amino acids: CASSARTVTDYNEQFF. CDR3 sequence (DNA): TGTGCCAGCAGCGCAAGGACAGTTACTGATTACAATGAGCAGTTCTTC. The entire variable domain, with the rest obtained from reference TRBV9 and TRBJ2-1, is as follows: DSGVTQTPKHLITATGQRVTLRCSPRSGDLSVYWYQQSLDQGLQFLIQYYNGEERAKGNILERFSAQQFPDLHSELNLSSLELGDSALYFCASSARTVTDYNEQFFGPGTRLTVL.